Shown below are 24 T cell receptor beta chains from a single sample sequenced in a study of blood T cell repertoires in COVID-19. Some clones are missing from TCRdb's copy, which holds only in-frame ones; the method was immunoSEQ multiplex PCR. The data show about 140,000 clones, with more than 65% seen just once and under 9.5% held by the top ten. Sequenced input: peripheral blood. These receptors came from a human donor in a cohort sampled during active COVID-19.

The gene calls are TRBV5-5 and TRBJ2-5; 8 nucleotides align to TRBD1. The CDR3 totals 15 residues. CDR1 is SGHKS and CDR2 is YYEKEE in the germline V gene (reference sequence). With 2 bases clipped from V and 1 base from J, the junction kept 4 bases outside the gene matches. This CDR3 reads CASSLFQGAQETQYF. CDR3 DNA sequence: TGTGCCAGCAGCTTATTCCAGGGGGCCCAAGAGACCCAGTACTTC.

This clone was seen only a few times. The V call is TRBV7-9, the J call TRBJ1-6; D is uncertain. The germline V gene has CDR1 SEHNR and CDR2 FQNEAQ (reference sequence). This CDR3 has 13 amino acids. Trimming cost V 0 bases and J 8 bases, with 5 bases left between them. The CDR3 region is CASSLASDSPLHF. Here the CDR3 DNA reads TGTGCCAGCAGCTTAGCGTCAGATTCACCCCTCCACTTT.

CDR3 coding DNA: TGTGCCAGCAGCCAAGAATTAGGGGGGGATGAGCAGTTCTTC. It specifies CASSQELGGDEQFF. This chain connects TRBV14 to TRBJ2-1; D is possibly TRBD2 (7 bases). The CDR3 runs to 14 residues. Trimming took off 0 bases at V and 8 bases at J, with 11 bases between the two ends. The germline V gene encodes CDR1 SGHDN and CDR2 FVKESK.

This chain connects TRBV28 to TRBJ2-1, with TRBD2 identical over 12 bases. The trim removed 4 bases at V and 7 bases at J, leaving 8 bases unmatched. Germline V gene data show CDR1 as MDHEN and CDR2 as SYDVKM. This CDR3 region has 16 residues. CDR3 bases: TGTGCCAGCAGTTCCCCACCTAGCGGGGGGGCGAATGAGCAGTTCTTC. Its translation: CASSSPPSGGANEQFF.

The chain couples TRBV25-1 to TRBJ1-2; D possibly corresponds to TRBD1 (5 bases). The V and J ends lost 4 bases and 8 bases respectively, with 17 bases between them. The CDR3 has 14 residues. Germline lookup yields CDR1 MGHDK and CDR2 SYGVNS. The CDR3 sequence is CASSGLLTGRGYTF. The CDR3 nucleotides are TGTGCCAGCAGTGGCCTGCTTACAGGAAGAGGCTACACCTTC.

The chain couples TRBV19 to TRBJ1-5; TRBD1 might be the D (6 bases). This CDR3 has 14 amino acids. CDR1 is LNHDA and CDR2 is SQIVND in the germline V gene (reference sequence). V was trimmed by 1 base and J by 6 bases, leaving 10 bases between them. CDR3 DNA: TGTGCCAGTAGTATAGTAGGGGACATTCAGCCCCAGCATTTT. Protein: CASSIVGDIQPQHF.

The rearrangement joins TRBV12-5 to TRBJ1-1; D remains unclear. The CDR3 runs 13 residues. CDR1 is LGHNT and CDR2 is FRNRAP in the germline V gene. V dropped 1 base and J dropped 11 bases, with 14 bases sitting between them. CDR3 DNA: TGTGCTAGTGGTTTGGCGATAGATGGTACGGCTTTCTTT. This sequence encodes CASGLAIDGTAFF.

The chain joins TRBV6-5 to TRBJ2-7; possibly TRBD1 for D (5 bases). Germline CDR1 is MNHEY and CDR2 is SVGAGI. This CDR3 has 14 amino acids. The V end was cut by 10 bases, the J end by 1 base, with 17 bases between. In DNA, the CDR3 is TGTGCCACCAGGCACTACAGGTTTTCCTACGAGCAGTACTTC. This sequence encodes CATRHYRFSYEQYF.

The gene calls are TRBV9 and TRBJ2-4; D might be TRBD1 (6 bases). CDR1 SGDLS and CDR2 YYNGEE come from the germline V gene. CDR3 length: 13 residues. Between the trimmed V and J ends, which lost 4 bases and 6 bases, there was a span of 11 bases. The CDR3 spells CASSSRGGNIQYF. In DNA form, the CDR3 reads TGTGCCAGCAGCTCCAGGGGCGGAAACATTCAGTACTTC.

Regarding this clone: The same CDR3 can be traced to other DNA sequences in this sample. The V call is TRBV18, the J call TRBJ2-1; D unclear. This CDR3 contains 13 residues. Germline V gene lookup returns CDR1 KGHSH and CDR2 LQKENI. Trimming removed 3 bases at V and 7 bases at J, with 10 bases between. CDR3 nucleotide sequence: TGTGCCAGCTCACCCCCGGGTGGAAATGAGCAGTTCTTC. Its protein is CASSPPGGNEQFF.

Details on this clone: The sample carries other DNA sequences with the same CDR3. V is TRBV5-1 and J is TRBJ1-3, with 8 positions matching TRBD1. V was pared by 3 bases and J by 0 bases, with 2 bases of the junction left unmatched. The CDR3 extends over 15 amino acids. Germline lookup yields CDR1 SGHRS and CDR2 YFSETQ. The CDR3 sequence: CASSSTGGSGNTIYF. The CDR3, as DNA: TGCGCCAGCAGCTCTACAGGGGGCTCTGGAAACACCATATATTTT.

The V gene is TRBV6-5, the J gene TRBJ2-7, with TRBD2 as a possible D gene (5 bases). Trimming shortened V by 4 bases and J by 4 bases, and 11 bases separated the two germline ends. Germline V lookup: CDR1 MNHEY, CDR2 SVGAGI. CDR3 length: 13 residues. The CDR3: CASSWTSLYEQYF. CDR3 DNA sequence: TGTGCCAGCAGTTGGACTTCGTTATACGAGCAGTACTTC.

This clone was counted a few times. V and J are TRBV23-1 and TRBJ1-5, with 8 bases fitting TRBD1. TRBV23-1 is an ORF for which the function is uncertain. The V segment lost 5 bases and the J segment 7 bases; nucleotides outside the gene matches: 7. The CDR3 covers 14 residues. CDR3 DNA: TGCGCCAGCAGTATGGTTCACAGGGGGCAGCCCCAGCATTTT. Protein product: CASSMVHRGQPQHF.

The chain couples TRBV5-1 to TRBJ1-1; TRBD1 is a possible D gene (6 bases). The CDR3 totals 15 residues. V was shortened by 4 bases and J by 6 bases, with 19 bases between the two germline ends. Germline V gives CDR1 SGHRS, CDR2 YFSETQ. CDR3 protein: CASSTADRFDPEAFF. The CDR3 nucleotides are TGCGCCAGCAGCACAGCCGACAGGTTTGACCCTGAAGCTTTCTTT.

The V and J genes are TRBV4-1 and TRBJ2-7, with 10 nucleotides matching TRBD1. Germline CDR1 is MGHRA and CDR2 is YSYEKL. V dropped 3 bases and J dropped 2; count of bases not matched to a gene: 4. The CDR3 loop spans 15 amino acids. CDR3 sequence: CASSQGQGRAYEQYF. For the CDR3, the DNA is TGCGCCAGCAGCCAGGGACAGGGGAGGGCCTACGAGCAGTACTTC.

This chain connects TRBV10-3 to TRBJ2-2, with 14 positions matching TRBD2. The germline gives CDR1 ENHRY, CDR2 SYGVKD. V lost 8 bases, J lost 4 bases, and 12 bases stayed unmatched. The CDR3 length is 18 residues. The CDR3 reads CAILKTSGGAVVTGELFF. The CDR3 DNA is TGTGCCATCCTGAAGACTAGCGGGGGGGCCGTAGTCACCGGGGAGCTGTTTTTT.

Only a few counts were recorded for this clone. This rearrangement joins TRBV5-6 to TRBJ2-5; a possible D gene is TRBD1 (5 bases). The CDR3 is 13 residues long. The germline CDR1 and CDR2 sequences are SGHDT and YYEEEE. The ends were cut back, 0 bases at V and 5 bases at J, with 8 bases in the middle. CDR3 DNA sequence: TGTGCCAGCAGCTTGGGACAGAGTGAGACCCAGTACTTC. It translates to CASSLGQSETQYF.

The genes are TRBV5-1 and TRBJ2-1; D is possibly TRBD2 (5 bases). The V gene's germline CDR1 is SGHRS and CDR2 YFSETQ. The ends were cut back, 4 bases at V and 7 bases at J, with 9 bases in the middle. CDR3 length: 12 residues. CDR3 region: CASSRGDNEQFF. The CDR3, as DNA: TGCGCCAGCAGCCGGGGAGATAATGAGCAGTTCTTC.

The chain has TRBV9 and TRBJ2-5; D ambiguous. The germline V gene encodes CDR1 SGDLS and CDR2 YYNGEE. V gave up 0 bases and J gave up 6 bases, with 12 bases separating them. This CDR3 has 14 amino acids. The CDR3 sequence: CASSVDHGEKTQYF. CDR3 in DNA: TGTGCCAGCAGCGTAGATCACGGTGAGAAGACCCAGTACTTC. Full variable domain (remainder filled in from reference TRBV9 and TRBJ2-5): DSGVTQTPKHLITATGQRVTLRCSPRSGDLSVYWYQQSLDQGLQFLIQYYNGEERAKGNILERFSAQQFPDLHSELNLSSLELGDSALYFCASSVDHGEKTQYFGPGTRLLVL.

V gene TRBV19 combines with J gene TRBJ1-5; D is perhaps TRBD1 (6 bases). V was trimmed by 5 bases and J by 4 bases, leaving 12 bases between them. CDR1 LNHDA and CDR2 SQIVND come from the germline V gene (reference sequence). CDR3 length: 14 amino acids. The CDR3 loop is CASSFGQTNQPQHF. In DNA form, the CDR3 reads TGTGCCAGTAGTTTCGGACAGACTAATCAGCCCCAGCATTTT.

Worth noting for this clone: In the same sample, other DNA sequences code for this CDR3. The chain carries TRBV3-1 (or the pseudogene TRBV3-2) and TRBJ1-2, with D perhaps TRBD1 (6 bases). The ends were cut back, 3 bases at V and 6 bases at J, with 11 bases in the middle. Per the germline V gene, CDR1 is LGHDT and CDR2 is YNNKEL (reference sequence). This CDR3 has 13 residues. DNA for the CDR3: TGTGCCAGCAGCCAGGGGGCAGGGGATGGCTACACCTTC. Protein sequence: CASSQGAGDGYTF.

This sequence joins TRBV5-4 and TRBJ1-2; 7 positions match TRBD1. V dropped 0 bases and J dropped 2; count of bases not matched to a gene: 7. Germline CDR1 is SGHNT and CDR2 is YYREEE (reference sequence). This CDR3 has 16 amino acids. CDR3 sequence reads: CASSLDGSGGNYGYTF. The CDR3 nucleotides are TGTGCCAGCAGCTTGGATGGCTCAGGGGGGAACTATGGCTACACCTTC.

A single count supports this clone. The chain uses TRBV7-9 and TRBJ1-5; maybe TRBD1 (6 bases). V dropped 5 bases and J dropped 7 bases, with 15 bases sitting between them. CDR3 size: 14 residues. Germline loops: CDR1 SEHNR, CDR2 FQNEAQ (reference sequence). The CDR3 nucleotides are TGTGCCAGCAGCGCACAGGGTACCCTACAGCCCCAGCATTTT. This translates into CASSAQGTLQPQHF.

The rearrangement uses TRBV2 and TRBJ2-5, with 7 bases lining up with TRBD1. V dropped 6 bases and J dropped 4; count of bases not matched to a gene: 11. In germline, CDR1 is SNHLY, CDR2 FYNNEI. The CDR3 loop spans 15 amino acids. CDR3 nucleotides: TGTGCCAGCAGCCGGAACAGGGGTAGCGCAGAGACCCAGTACTTC. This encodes CASSRNRGSAETQYF.